The sequence of this TCR beta chain was determined in a study of blood T cell repertoires in COVID-19. Study information: Nucleic acid was either cDNA or gDNA, and it came from T cells, B-cell-depleted T cells, or PBMCs.

Enrollment of patients from Seattle took place during active infection, with longitudinal follow-up. Germline V CDR1 and CDR2: GTSNPN, SVGIG (reference sequence). CDR3 size: 16 residues. V gave up 0 bases and J gave up 4 bases; unmatched junction bases: 5. Authors' analysis steps: It was from reference gene primer amplification that nucleated cell counts were estimated. TCRdb keeps only in-frame clones here, not all; method: immunoSEQ multiplex PCR. That table furnishes V, J and clone size, whereas the DNA furnished D and trimming. The sample holds approximately 56,000 clones, roughly four fifths seen once.

This clonotype was obtained from a woman of 80 years or more with COVID-19, enrolled during active disease. The sequenced sample was peripheral blood. The chain has TRBV30 and TRBJ2-7; 14 bases align to TRBD2. DNA of the CDR3: TGTGCCTGGAGTGTAGCCGGACTAGCGGGAGGATACGAGCAGTACTTC. This translates into CAWSVAGLAGGYEQYF.